In its sample, the clone carrying this T cell receptor beta chain was seen many times. Trimming removed 4 bases from V and 2 bases from J, with 9 bases in between. The CDR3 is 14 amino acids. Germline CDR1 is WSHSY and CDR2 is SAAADI. This entry belongs to a study of human T cells and chemical hapten exposure. Described time point: pre-sensitization, week 0. Treatment indicated: therapeutic diphenylcyclopropenone sensitization with weekly scalp DPC. TCRdb reprocessed the RACE reads via MiXCR and lists one record per CDR3 protein. The sample records 95,000 to 100,000 distinct CDR3 sequences, 9.5% to 14% being singletons.

The TCR originated in a woman aged 55 to 70 with alopecia areata. Some clones in this sample may be carry-over from other donors' samples. This sample comprised whole blood, obtained in connection with sensitization to the hapten diphenylcyclopropenone (DPC). The J gene is TRBJ1-5, the V gene TRBV10-2, with D possibly being TRBD1 (5 bases). CDR3 sequence: CASSGQIGNQPQHF. CDR3 bases: TGCGCCAGCAGTGGACAGATAGGCAATCAGCCCCAGCATTTT.